This T cell receptor beta chain was retrieved from a study of cytomegalovirus exposure and HLA in healthy donors. Clones were read by immunoSEQ multiplex PCR, and TCRdb kept only the in-frame ones, dropping some. The sample carries roughly 130,000 clones, roughly 89% recorded once. Per germline, CDR1 SGHRS and CDR2 YFSETQ. The CDR3 has 15 amino acids. V lost 0 bases to trimming and J lost 0 bases, with 10 bases between them. The sequenced sample consisted of PBMCs. The receptor was derived from a man aged 30 to 39 in good health and CMV-seronegative. The chain recombines TRBV5-1 with TRBJ2-7, with D possibly being TRBD1 (6 bases). The CDR3 loop is CASSLVQGSSYEQYF. In DNA, the CDR3 is TGCGCCAGCAGCTTGGTCCAGGGGAGCTCCTACGAGCAGTACTTC.